This T cell receptor beta chain derives from a study of shared clonotypes between healthy human individuals. Study in general: The plates for each donor numbered three CD4 naive, three CD4 memory, two CD8 naive and one CD8 memory. Regarding the study as a whole: Large sequencing depth failed to make sorted-subset sequencing complete, rarefaction showed. The diversity represented, both genetic and in exposure history, was limited by few donors.

Trimming left V 1 base short and J 13 bases short, with 14 bases between. Germline values: CDR1 SGHNT, CDR2 YYREEE (reference sequence). This CDR3 region has 12 residues. Evenly divided among several immunoSEQ plates was the genomic DNA of each subset. This table comes from immunoSEQ multiplex PCR, and its TCRdb copy is limited to in-frame clones, with some not included. The sample records about 2 million clones, 85% to 95% being singletons. Concerning this clone itself: The antigen is not known.

The TCR sequence derives from a man between 18 and 29 years old in good health. Sequences were obtained from naive CD4+ T cells sorted from blood. Described subset: CD45RA+ positively selected. The chain joins TRBV5-4 to TRBJ1-2; tentative D call: TRBD1 (5 bases). This chain's CDR3 is CASSLPDSPSTF. In nucleotides, the CDR3 is TGTGCCAGCAGCTTGCCCGACAGCCCTTCCACCTTC. Full variable domain (missing parts from reference TRBV5-4 and TRBJ1-2): ETGVTQSPTHLIKTRGQQVTLRCSSQSGHNTVSWYQQALGQGPQFIFQYYREEENGRGNFPPRFSGLQFPNYSSELNVNALELDDSALYLCASSLPDSPSTFGSGTRLTVV.